This T cell receptor beta chain stems from a study of blood T cell repertoires in COVID-19. Overall study: Donors in the United States, Italy and Spain gave samples during acute or convalescent COVID-19.

Study processing details: Counts of nucleated cells, estimated from reference gene primer amplification, were obtained. Profiled with immunoSEQ multiplex PCR; TCRdb holds only in-frame clones, not every one. V, J and clone size were drawn from that table, and D and trimming were deduced from the DNA. The profile shows 100,000 to 150,000 clones, around 86% of them singletons. Sequenced input: peripheral blood. The sequence derives from a man older than 75 with active or convalescent COVID-19.

The CDR3 spells CASSQDAEVMNTEAFF. As DNA, the CDR3 is TGTGCCAGCAGCCAAGACGCAGAAGTCATGAACACTGAAGCTTTCTTT. The chain couples TRBV3-1 (or the pseudogene TRBV3-2) to TRBJ1-1; no clear D. The CDR3 covers 16 residues. Trimming took 0 bases from V and 0 from J, leaving 11 bases between them. Germline V gives CDR1 LGHDT, CDR2 YNNKEL (reference sequence).